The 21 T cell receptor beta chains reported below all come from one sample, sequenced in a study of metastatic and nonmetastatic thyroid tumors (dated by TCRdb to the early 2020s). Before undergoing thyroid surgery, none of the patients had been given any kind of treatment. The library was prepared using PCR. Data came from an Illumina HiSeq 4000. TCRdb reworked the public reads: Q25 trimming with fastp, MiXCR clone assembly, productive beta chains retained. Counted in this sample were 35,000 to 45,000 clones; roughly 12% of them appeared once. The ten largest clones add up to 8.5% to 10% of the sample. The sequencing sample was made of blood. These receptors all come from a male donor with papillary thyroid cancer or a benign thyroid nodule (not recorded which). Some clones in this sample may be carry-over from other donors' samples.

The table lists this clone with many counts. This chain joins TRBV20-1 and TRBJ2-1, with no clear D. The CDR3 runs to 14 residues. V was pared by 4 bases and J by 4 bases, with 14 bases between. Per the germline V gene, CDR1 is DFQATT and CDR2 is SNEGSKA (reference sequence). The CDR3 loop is CSAKRQIGYNEQFF. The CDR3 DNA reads TGCAGTGCTAAAAGGCAGATCGGGTACAATGAGCAGTTCTTC.

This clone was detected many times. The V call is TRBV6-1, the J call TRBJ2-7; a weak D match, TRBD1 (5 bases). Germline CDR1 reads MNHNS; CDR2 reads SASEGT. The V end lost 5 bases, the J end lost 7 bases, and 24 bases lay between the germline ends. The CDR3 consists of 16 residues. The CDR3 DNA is TGTGCCAGCAGTTTCCAGGGTTTGCCTGTGACGCGGGAGCAGTACTTC. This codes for CASSFQGLPVTREQYF.

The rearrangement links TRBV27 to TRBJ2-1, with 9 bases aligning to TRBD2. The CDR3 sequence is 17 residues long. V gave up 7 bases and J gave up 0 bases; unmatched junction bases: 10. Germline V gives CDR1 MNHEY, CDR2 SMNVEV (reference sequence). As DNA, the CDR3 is TGTGCCAGCACCCACCATTTAGCGGGGGACTCCTACAATGAGCAGTTCTTC. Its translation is CASTHHLAGDSYNEQFF.

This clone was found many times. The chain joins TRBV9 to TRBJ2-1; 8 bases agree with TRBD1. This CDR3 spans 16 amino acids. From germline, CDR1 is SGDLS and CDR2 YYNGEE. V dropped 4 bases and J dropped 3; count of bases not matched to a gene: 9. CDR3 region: CASSSQGTGYYNEQFF. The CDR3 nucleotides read TGTGCCAGCAGCTCACAGGGGACAGGTTACTACAATGAGCAGTTCTTC.

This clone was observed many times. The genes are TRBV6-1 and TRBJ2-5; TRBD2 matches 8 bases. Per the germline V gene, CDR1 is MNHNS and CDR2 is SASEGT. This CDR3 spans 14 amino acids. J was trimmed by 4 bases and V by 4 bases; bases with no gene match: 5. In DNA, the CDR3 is TGTGCCAGCAGTGTAGGACTAGCTGCAGAGACCCAGTACTTC. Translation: CASSVGLAAETQYF.

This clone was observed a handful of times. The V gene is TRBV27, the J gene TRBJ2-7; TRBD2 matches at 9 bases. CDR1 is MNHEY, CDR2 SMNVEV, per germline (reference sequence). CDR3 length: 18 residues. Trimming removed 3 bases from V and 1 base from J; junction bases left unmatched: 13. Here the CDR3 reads CASSFLPLSGRTSYEQYF. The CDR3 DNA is TGTGCCAGCAGTTTTCTCCCCCTTAGCGGGAGAACATCCTACGAGCAGTACTTC.

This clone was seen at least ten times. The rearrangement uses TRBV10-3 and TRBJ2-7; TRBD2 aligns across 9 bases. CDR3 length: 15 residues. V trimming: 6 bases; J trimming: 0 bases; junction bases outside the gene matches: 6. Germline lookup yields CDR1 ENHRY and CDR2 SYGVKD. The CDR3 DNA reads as TGTGCCATCAGACCTAGCGGGAAGAACTCCTACGAGCAGTACTTC. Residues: CAIRPSGKNSYEQYF.

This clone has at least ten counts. The CDR3 region is CASSLGQGWDEKLFF. The CDR3 coding sequence is TGTGCCAGCAGTCTCGGACAGGGATGGGACGAAAAACTGTTTTTT. V is TRBV27 and J is TRBJ1-4, with TRBD1 matching 8 bases. The CDR3 has 15 amino acids. CDR1 is MNHEY, CDR2 SMNVEV, per germline (reference sequence). V lost 5 bases and J lost 8; bases outside the gene matches: 10.

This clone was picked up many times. The CDR3 bases are TGTGCCATCAGGTCAGGTCAGGGGAACACTGAAGCTTTCTTT. Translating gives CAIRSGQGNTEAFF. J is TRBJ1-1 and V is TRBV10-3; D may be TRBD1 (5 bases). V was cut by 6 bases and J by 1 base, with 12 bases left in between. This CDR3 is built from 14 residues. Germline-derived CDR1 and CDR2 are ENHRY and SYGVKD.

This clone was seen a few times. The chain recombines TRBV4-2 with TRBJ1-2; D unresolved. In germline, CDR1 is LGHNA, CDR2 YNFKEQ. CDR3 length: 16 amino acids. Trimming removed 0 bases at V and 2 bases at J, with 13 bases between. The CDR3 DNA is TGTGCCAGCAGCCAAGAATGGTCCCAGTACAACTATGGCTACACCTTC. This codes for CASSQEWSQYNYGYTF.

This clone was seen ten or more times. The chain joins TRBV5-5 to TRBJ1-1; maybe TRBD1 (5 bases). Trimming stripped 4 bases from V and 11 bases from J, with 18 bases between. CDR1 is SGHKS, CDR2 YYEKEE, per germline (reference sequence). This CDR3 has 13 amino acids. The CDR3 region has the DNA TGTGCCAGCAGCACCGCTCGAGGGACGGGGGCTTTCTTT. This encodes CASSTARGTGAFF.

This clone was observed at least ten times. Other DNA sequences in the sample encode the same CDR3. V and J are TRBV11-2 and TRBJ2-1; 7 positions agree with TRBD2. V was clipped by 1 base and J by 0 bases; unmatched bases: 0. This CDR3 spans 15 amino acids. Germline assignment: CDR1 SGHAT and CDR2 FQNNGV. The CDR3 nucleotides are TGTGCCAGCAGCTTAGGCGGGGGCTCCTACAATGAGCAGTTCTTC. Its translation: CASSLGGGSYNEQFF.

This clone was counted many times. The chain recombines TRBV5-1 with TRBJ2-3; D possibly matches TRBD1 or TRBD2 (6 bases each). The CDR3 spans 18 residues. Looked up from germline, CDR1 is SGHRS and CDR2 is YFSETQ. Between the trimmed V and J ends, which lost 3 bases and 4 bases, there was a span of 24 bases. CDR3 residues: CASSSTLLEGGRADTQYF. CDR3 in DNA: TGCGCCAGCAGCTCAACTTTACTGGAGGGGGGTAGGGCAGATACGCAGTATTTT. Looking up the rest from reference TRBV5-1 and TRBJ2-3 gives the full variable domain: KAGVTQTPRYLIKTRGQQVTLSCSPISGHRSVSWYQQTPGQGLQFLFEYFSETQRNKGNFPGRFSGRQFSNSRSEMNVSTLELGDSALYLCASSSTLLEGGRADTQYFGPGTRLTVL.

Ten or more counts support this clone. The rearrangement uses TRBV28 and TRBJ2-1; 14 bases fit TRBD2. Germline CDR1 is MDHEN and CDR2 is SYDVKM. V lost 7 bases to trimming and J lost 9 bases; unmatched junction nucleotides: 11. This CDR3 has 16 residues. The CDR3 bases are TGTGCCAGCACCCTCGCGGGACTAGCGGGAGTCAGTGAGCAGTTCTTC. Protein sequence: CASTLAGLAGVSEQFF.

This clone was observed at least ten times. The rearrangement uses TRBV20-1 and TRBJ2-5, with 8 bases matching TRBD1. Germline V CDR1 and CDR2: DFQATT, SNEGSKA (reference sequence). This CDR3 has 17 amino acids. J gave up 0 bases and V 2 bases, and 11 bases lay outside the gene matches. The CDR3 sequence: CSARRGQGAINQETQYF. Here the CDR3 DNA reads TGCAGTGCTAGACGAGGGCAGGGGGCGATAAACCAAGAGACCCAGTACTTC.

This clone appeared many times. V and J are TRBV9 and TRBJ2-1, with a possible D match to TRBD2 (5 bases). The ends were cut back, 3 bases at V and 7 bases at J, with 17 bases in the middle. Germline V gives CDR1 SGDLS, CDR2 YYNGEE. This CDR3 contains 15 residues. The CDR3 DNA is TGTGCCAGCAGCGCAGAGCGGCCCCCTGGTAATGAGCAGTTCTTC. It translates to CASSAERPPGNEQFF. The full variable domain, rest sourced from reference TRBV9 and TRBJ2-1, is DSGVTQTPKHLITATGQRVTLRCSPRSGDLSVYWYQQSLDQGLQFLIQYYNGEERAKGNILERFSAQQFPDLHSELNLSSLELGDSALYFCASSAERPPGNEQFFGPGTRLTVL.

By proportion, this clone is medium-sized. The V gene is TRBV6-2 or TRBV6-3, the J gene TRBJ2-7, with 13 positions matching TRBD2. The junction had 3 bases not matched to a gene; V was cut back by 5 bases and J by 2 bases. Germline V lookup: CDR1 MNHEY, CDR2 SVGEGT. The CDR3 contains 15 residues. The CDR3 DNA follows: TGTGCCAGCAGTGGACTAGCGGGAGAACCCTACGAGCAGTACTTC. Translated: CASSGLAGEPYEQYF.

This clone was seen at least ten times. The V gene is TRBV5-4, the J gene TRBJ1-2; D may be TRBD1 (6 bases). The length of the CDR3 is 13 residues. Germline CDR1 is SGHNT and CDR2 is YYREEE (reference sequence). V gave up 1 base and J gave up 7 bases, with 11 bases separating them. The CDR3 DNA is TGTGCCAGCAGCTTGAGTGGGGGCGGTGGCTACACCTTC. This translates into CASSLSGGGGYTF.

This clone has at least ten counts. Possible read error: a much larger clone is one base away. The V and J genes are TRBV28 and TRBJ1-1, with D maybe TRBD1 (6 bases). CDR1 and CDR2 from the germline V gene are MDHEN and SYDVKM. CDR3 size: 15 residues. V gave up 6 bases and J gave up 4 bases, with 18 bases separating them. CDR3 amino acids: CASSAGGASSTEAFF. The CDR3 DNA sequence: TGTGCCAGCAGCGCCGGGGGGGCTTCGAGCACTGAAGCTTTCTTT.

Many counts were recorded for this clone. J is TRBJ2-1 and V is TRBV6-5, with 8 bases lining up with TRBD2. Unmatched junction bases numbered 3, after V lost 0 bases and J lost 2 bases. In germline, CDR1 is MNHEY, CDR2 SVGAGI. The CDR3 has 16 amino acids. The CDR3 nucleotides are TGTGCCAGCAGTTACTCAGCGGGAGAACCCTACAATGAGCAGTTCTTC. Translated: CASSYSAGEPYNEQFF.

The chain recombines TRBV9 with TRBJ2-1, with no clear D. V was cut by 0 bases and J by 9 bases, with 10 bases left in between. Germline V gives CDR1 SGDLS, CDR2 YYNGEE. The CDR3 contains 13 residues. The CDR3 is CASSVGTVGEQFF. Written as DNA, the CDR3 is TGTGCCAGCAGCGTAGGGACGGTAGGTGAGCAGTTCTTC.